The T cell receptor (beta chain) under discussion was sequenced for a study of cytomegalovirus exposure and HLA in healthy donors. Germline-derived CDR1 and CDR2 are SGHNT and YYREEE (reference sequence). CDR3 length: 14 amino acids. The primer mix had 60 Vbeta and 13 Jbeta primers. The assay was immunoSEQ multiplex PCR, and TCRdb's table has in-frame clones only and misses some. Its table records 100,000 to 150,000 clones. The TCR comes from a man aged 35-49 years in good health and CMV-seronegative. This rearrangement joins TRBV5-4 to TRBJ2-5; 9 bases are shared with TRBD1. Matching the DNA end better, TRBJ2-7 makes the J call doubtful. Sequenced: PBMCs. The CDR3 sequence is CASSAGTGWREQYF. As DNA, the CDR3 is TGTGCCAGCAGCGCGGGGACAGGGTGGCGCGAGCAGTACTTC.